The 26 T cell receptor beta chains presented below share a single source sample, sequenced in a study of T cells after yellow fever vaccination. MiXCR was run by TCRdb on the 5' RACE reads, yielding one entry per CDR3 protein. The sample contains approximately 32,000 distinct CDR3 sequences, 6.5% to 8% of which appear only once. The sample consisted of PBMCs, either bulk or a sorted T-cell subset (CD4+, CD8+, memory, or dextramer-sorted; not recorded which), taken on the day of the first yellow fever vaccination. These receptors all come from a man in his late teens or twenties who received the YFV17D yellow fever vaccine.

This clonotype came up many times. The chain has TRBV7-2 and TRBJ1-5, with a weak D call TRBD1 (6 bases). Germline V gives CDR1 SGHTA, CDR2 FQGNSA. The CDR3 covers 13 residues. The V and J ends lost 5 bases and 5 bases respectively, with 10 bases between them. DNA for the CDR3: TGTGCCAGCAGCCCGGACAGTTATCAGCCCCAGCATTTT. Translation gives CASSPDSYQPQHF.

About this clonotype: Mismatch with germline at one junction end may stem from a read error. The V and J genes are TRBV12-3 or TRBV12-4 and TRBJ2-3; D assignment may be TRBD1 or TRBD2 (6 bases each). The CDR3 sequence is 18 residues long. The CDR3 DNA reads as TGTACCAGCAGTTTAGCGCGCCGGGGGCTCTTTAGCACAGATACGCAGTATTTT. Its translation is CTSSLARRGLFSTDTQYF.

The chain joins TRBV4-1 to TRBJ1-5; D unresolved. From germline, CDR1 is MGHRA and CDR2 YSYEKL. The CDR3 has 15 residues. With 1 base removed from V and 3 bases from J, the gap between germline ends came to 10 bases. In DNA form, the CDR3 reads TGCGCCAGCAGCCAAGGTAGTCAGCACAATCAGCCCCAGCATTTT. It yields the protein CASSQGSQHNQPQHF.

This clonotype occurred many times. This chain joins TRBV10-3 and TRBJ1-4; no clear D. Germline CDR1 ENHRY, CDR2 SYGVKD. This CDR3 contains 13 residues. Trimming stripped 6 bases from V and 8 bases from J, with 13 bases between. This CDR3 reads CAIRPGTGEKLFF. The DNA of the CDR3 is TGTGCCATCAGGCCGGGAACGGGGGAAAAACTGTTTTTT.

This clonotype has at least ten counts. The chain is built from TRBV7-2 and TRBJ2-2; D is uncertain. V was cut by 5 bases and J by 7 bases, with 17 bases left in between. This CDR3 is 15 amino acids long. CDR1 and CDR2 from the germline V gene are SGHTA and FQGNSA. CDR3 amino acids: CASSNQVGKGGELFF. Here the CDR3 DNA reads TGTGCCAGCAGCAACCAAGTGGGGAAAGGCGGGGAGCTGTTTTTT.

A word on this clonotype: One junction end disagrees with the germline gene, perhaps due to a read error. The chain links TRBV7-8 to TRBJ2-7; no clear D. Germline V gene sequence: CDR1 SGHVS, CDR2 FQNEAQ. The CDR3 is made up of 15 amino acids. The CDR3 spells CSSSPAGPIPYEQYF. The DNA for the CDR3 is TGTTCCAGCAGCCCGGCCGGGCCAATTCCCTACGAGCAGTACTTC.

This clonotype showed up just a few times. The gene calls are TRBV30 and TRBJ1-5; D is unclear. CDR1 is GTSNPN and CDR2 is SVGIG in the germline V gene (reference sequence). The V end lost 1 base, the J end lost 5 bases, and 6 bases lay between the germline ends. The CDR3 is 12 amino acids. CDR3 nucleotides: TGTGCCTGGAGTGGACGGGATCAGCCCCAGCATTTT. It encodes CAWSGRDQPQHF.

As concerns this clonotype: Possible read error: a much larger clone is one base away. The rearrangement links TRBV7-2 to TRBJ2-6; D call uncertain. CDR1 is SGHTA and CDR2 is FQGNSA in the germline V gene. This CDR3 region has 14 residues. For the CDR3, the DNA is TGTGCCAACAGCCGGTCAGCTGGGGCCAACGTCCTGACTTTC. It specifies CANSRSAGANVLTF.

The table lists this clonotype with many counts. The chain recombines TRBV7-2 with TRBJ2-2; the D call may be TRBD1 or TRBD2 (6 bases each). Germline V gene data show CDR1 as SGHTA and CDR2 as FQGNSA. V was cut by 4 bases and J by 7 bases, with 16 bases left in between. This CDR3 is built from 15 residues. The CDR3 is CASSSQGRINGELFF. The CDR3 DNA reads TGTGCCAGCAGCTCGCAGGGGAGGATAAACGGGGAGCTGTTTTTT.

This clonotype showed up many times. The rearrangement joins TRBV3-1 to TRBJ2-7, with D unresolved. The V and J ends lost 0 bases and 3 bases respectively, with 6 bases between them. Looked up from germline, CDR1 is LGHDT and CDR2 is YNNKEL (reference sequence). The CDR3 sequence is 13 residues long. The CDR3 loop reads CASSQEPRYEQYF. The CDR3 DNA reads TGTGCCAGCAGCCAAGAACCTCGCTACGAGCAGTACTTC.

This clonotype was seen at least ten times. The chain couples TRBV7-8 to TRBJ1-1, with unresolved D. CDR3 length equals 14 residues. Germline CDR1 SGHVS, CDR2 FQNEAQ. V was clipped by 2 bases and J by 0 bases, with 7 bases between them. This CDR3 is CASSLQRMNTEAFF. DNA for the CDR3: TGTGCCAGCAGCTTACAGAGGATGAACACTGAAGCTTTCTTT.

In this sample, this clonotype turned up many times. The chain recombines TRBV6-5 with TRBJ1-1, with D maybe TRBD1 (6 bases). Per the germline V gene, CDR1 is MNHEY and CDR2 is SVGAGI. Trimming pared 10 bases from V and 3 bases from J, leaving 15 bases between. The CDR3 has 13 amino acids. The DNA of the CDR3 is TGTGCCACCCAAACAGGGCCGGACACTGAAGCTTTCTTT. Its protein is CATQTGPDTEAFF.

At least ten counts were recorded for this clonotype. This chain connects TRBV7-9 to TRBJ1-2; 7 bases fit TRBD1. J gave up 5 bases and V 3 bases, and 9 bases lay outside the gene matches. Germline assignment: CDR1 SEHNR and CDR2 FQNEAQ (reference sequence). The CDR3 spans 15 residues. Here the CDR3 DNA reads TGTGCCAGCAGCTTTGGGAGAGGGGGCGCTTATGGCTACACCTTC. Protein: CASSFGRGGAYGYTF.

At least ten counts were recorded for this clonotype. The CDR3 DNA is TGTGCCAGCAGCGTCGACAGGGCCTCCTACAATGAGCAGTTCTTC. Its translation is CASSVDRASYNEQFF. The genes are TRBV5-4 and TRBJ2-1; TRBD1 matches 7 bases. CDR1 is SGHNT, CDR2 YYREEE, per germline (reference sequence). The CDR3 has 15 amino acids. V was pared by 4 bases and J by 0 bases, with 4 bases of the junction left unmatched.

This clonotype was recorded many times. The V call is TRBV7-9, the J call TRBJ2-5; D possibly uses TRBD1 or TRBD2 (6 bases each). V lost 7 bases to trimming and J lost 4 bases, with 13 bases between them. This CDR3 contains 13 residues. Germline V gene data show CDR1 as SEHNR and CDR2 as FQNEAQ (reference sequence). The CDR3 sequence is CASIRGLGETQYF. CDR3 sequence (DNA): TGTGCCAGCATTCGGGGGCTAGGAGAGACCCAGTACTTC.

This chain links TRBV6-1 with TRBJ2-1; TRBD1 agrees at 11 bases. J was trimmed by 7 bases and V by 6 bases; bases with no gene match: 5. This CDR3 region has 14 residues. Germline lookup yields CDR1 MNHNS and CDR2 SASEGT. CDR3 sequence reads: CASRPGQGANEQFF. In DNA form, the CDR3 reads TGTGCCAGCAGACCCGGACAGGGGGCGAATGAGCAGTTCTTC.

This clonotype showed up just a few times. The chain links TRBV20-1 to TRBJ2-1; 8 bases are a match to TRBD2. Unmatched junction bases numbered 15, after V lost 6 bases and J lost 14 bases. Germline V gene sequence: CDR1 DFQATT, CDR2 SNEGSKA (reference sequence). The CDR3 contains 13 residues. The CDR3 sequence: CSARGTGLGSEFF. CDR3 DNA sequence: TGCAGTGCCCGTGGTACGGGACTAGGATCGGAGTTCTTC.

This clonotype was seen at least ten times. CDR3 bases: TGTGCCATCAGTGAGGCCCAGGGGGCGAGGACTGAAGCTTTCTTT. As protein: CAISEAQGARTEAFF. The chain uses TRBV10-3 and TRBJ1-1, with 8 bases aligning to TRBD1. V was pared by 2 bases and J by 5 bases, with 7 bases of the junction left unmatched. The germline CDR1 and CDR2 sequences are ENHRY and SYGVKD. The CDR3 is 15 amino acids.

This clonotype was detected only once. A much larger clone sits a single nucleotide away, making a read error possible. The V and J genes are TRBV11-2 and TRBJ2-3, with a weak D call TRBD2 (7 bases). Looked up from germline, CDR1 is SGHAT and CDR2 is FQNNGV. This CDR3 is 16 amino acids long. V was shortened by 1 base and J by 7 bases, with 18 bases between the two germline ends. CDR3 DNA sequence: TGTGCCAGCAGCTTAGCGGGGGGCCGATCCCGTCATACGCAGTATTTT. This gives the protein CASSLAGGRSRHTQYF.

The table lists this clonotype with a few counts. The chain is built from TRBV7-2 and TRBJ1-3; D gene ambiguous. Germline assignment: CDR1 SGHTA and CDR2 FQGNSA. The CDR3 spans 13 residues. Trimming cost V 7 bases and J 0 bases, with 7 bases left between them. CDR3 nucleotide sequence: TGTGCCAGCATGGCATTCTCTGGAAACACCATATATTTT. It is translated as CASMAFSGNTIYF.

This clonotype was counted ten times or more. The V call is TRBV7-3, the J call TRBJ1-4; 9 bases are a match to TRBD1. Germline lookup yields CDR1 SGHTA and CDR2 FQGTGA. The length of the CDR3 is 15 residues. The V gene end was trimmed by 5 bases and the J gene end by 1 base; junction bases not matched to a gene: 2. DNA for the CDR3: TGTGCCAGCAGCCCGACAGGGGGAACTAATGAAAAACTGTTTTTT. Its protein product is CASSPTGGTNEKLFF.

This clonotype was recorded many times. The gene calls are TRBV4-3 and TRBJ2-3; D remains ambiguous. Germline V gives CDR1 LGHNA, CDR2 YSLEER. The CDR3 extends over 12 amino acids. Trimming left V 0 bases short and J 6 bases short, with 4 bases between. The CDR3 loop is CASSQDLDTQYF. In DNA form, the CDR3 reads TGCGCCAGCAGCCAAGATCTTGATACGCAGTATTTT.

This clonotype was recorded at least ten times. The CDR3 nucleotides are TGTGCCAGCAGCTCCCGTGGAGGGAGTGAAAAACTGTTTTTT. Its protein product is CASSSRGGSEKLFF. This chain joins TRBV5-5 and TRBJ1-4; D is unresolved. Germline V gene sequence: CDR1 SGHKS, CDR2 YYEKEE (reference sequence). This CDR3 is built from 14 residues. The germline V and J ends were trimmed by 3 bases and 7 bases, with 13 bases remaining between them.

At least ten counts were recorded for this clonotype. V usage is TRBV7-2 and J usage is TRBJ2-7; 14 positions agree with TRBD2. The germline CDR1 and CDR2 sequences are SGHTA and FQGNSA. The CDR3 extends over 16 amino acids. Germline trimming cut 1 base from V and 3 bases from J; bases unmatched to any gene: 2. CDR3 sequence (DNA): TGTGCCAGCAGCTTAGAGGGGACTAGCGGGGGCTACGAGCAGTACTTC. This codes for CASSLEGTSGGYEQYF.

This clonotype was recorded at least ten times. J is TRBJ2-3 and V is TRBV7-9; D may match TRBD1 or TRBD2 (5 bases each). Germline CDR1 is SEHNR and CDR2 is FQNEAQ (reference sequence). The CDR3 totals 14 residues. With 1 base removed from V and 9 bases from J, the gap between germline ends came to 14 bases. The CDR3 region has the DNA TGTGCCAGCAGCTTAGGAGGGGCCGGCGGAACGCAGTATTTT. This translates into CASSLGGAGGTQYF.

This clonotype was counted between two and nine times. V gene TRBV6-2 or TRBV6-3 combines with J gene TRBJ2-2; the D gene is possibly TRBD1 (6 bases). The CDR3 contains 16 residues. Germline-derived CDR1 and CDR2 are MNHEY and SVGEGT. The V end lost 2 bases, the J end lost 6 bases, and 16 bases lay between the germline ends. The CDR3 DNA follows: TGTGCCAGCAGTTACGCATTCCAGGGGTGGGCCGGGGAGCTGTTTTTT. Its protein is CASSYAFQGWAGELFF.